Following are 4 T cell receptor beta chains from one sample sequenced in a study of CD8 T cells in ankylosing spondylitis. TCRdb re-analysed the 5' RACE reads in MiXCR, keeping a single row per CDR3 protein. The sample records about 69,000 distinct CDR3 sequences, roughly 5% being singletons. Sequenced input: blood, either unsorted or a sorted T cell fraction (not recorded which). The source of these receptors is a male donor with ankylosing spondylitis or in good health (not recorded which).

As regards this clonotype: Lacking the conserved final phenylalanine or tryptophan, this CDR3 likely reflects a read error. The chain combines TRBV28 with TRBJ2-7; D unclear. The CDR3 is made up of 12 amino acids. V lost 5 bases and J lost 2, with 7 bases in between. CDR1 MDHEN and CDR2 SYDVKM come from the germline V gene. The CDR3 DNA reads as TGTGCCAGCAGTGTTAGTACCTACGAGCAGTACTCC. Translating gives CASSVSTYEQYS.

The CDR3 region is CASSHKRGGNNEQFF. CDR3 sequence (DNA): TGTGCCAGCAGTCACAAGCGGGGGGGGAACAATGAGCAGTTCTTC. The rearrangement uses TRBV7-6 and TRBJ2-1; TRBD2 matches at 10 bases. This CDR3 region has 15 residues. Looked up from germline, CDR1 is SGHVS and CDR2 is FNYEAQ. The V segment lost 6 bases and the J segment 5 bases; nucleotides outside the gene matches: 7.

The gene calls are TRBV11-2 and TRBJ2-1, with 9 bases that match TRBD2. Trimming at V came to 5 bases and at J to 7 bases, leaving 12 bases not matched to a gene. From germline, CDR1 is SGHAT and CDR2 FQNNGV. The CDR3 runs 16 residues. The CDR3: CASSGPRRGGLNEQFF. For the CDR3, the DNA is TGTGCCAGCAGCGGTCCGCGGCGGGGGGGCCTTAATGAGCAGTTCTTC.

This clonotype was found many times. The rearrangement uses TRBV7-2 and TRBJ2-1; D not resolved. The CDR3 extends over 15 amino acids. Germline values: CDR1 SGHTA, CDR2 FQGNSA. V lost 1 base and J lost 4, with 11 bases in between. CDR3 amino acids: CASSLDSPPYNEQFF. CDR3 sequence (DNA): TGTGCCAGCAGCTTAGACAGCCCGCCATACAATGAGCAGTTCTTC. Filled out from reference TRBV7-2 and TRBJ2-1, the complete variable domain reads GAGVSQSPSNKVTEKGKDVELRCDPISGHTALYWYRQSLGQGLEFLIYFQGNSAPDKSGLPSDRFSAERTGGSVSTLTIQRTQQEDSAVYLCASSLDSPPYNEQFFGPGTRLTVL.